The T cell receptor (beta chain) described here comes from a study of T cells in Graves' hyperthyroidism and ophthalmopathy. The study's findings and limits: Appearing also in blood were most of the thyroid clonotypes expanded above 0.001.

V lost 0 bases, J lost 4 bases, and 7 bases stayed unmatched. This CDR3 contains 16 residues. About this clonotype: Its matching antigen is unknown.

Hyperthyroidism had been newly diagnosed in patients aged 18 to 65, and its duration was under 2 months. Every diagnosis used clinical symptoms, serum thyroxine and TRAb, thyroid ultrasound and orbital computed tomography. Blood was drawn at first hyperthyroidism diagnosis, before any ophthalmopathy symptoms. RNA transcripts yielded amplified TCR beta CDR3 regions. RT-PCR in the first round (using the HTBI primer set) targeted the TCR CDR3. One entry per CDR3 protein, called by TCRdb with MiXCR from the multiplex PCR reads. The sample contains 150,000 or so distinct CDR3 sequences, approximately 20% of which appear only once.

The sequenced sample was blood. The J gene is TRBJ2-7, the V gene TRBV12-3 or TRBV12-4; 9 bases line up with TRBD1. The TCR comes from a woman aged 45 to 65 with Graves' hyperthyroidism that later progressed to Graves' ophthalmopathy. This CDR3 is CASSLAQGAQAYEQYF. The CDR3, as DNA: TGTGCCAGCAGTTTAGCACAGGGGGCGCAGGCTTACGAGCAGTACTTC.